Detailed here is one TCR beta chain. The antigen remains undetermined. The sample belongs to a study of T cells in Graves' hyperthyroidism and ophthalmopathy. Study background: Sampling of peripheral blood happened at initial diagnosis, prior to any treatment. Study-wide results and caveats: Most clonotypes expanded in thyroid above 0.001 were likewise present in blood.

V shed 4 bases and J 6 bases; nucleotides not matched to a gene: 14. Germline loops: CDR1 KGHDR, CDR2 SFDVKD. The CDR3 spans 17 residues. TCR beta CDR3 region amplification was performed from RNA transcripts. A set of HTBI primers served as the primers for a first-round RT-PCR of the TCR CDR3. One entry per CDR3 protein, called by TCRdb with MiXCR from the multiplex PCR reads. The repertoire holds roughly 750,000 distinct CDR3 sequences, with less than 20% as singletons. The receptor's source is a man between 18 and 35 years old with Graves' hyperthyroidism. The chain joins TRBV24-1 to TRBJ2-1, with 7 nucleotides matching TRBD1. Sequences were obtained from blood. CDR3 DNA: TGTGCCACCAGTGACGACCGGGACAGTAATTCCCGCAATGAGCAGTTCTTC. This gives the protein CATSDDRDSNSRNEQFF.